These 29 T cell receptor beta chains were sequenced from one sample in a study of CD8 T cells in Susac syndrome. Random hexamers served to reverse transcribe roughly 0.5 to 1 ug RNA. TCRdb reprocessed the immunoSEQ multiplex PCR reads via MiXCR and lists one record per CDR3 protein. This sample carries more than 150,000 distinct CDR3 sequences, roughly 94% of them seen once, and the ten largest clones take roughly 0.21%. Sequencing used CD8+ T cells from PBMCs. These receptors originate from a human donor with multiple sclerosis.

This rearrangement joins TRBV5-1 to TRBJ2-1; 7 nucleotides align to TRBD2. V lost 0 bases, J lost 5 bases, and 8 bases stayed unmatched. CDR1 SGHRS and CDR2 YFSETQ come from the germline V gene. This CDR3 has 16 amino acids. DNA for the CDR3: TGCGCCAGCAGCTTGGGACCGGGGGGAACCGACAATGAGCAGTTCTTC. Encoded protein: CASSLGPGGTDNEQFF.

This chain uses TRBV3-1 with TRBJ2-7, with D perhaps matching TRBD2 (6 bases). This CDR3 has 16 residues. Trimming left V 5 bases short and J 4 bases short, with 21 bases between. Per germline, CDR1 LGHDT and CDR2 YNNKEL (reference sequence). The CDR3 protein is CASSSDGRDWLYEQYF. The DNA of the CDR3 is TGTGCCAGCAGCTCAGACGGCCGGGACTGGTTGTACGAGCAGTACTTC.

V usage is TRBV11-2 and J usage is TRBJ2-1; 8 bases agree with TRBD1. CDR1 SGHAT and CDR2 FQNNGV come from the germline V gene. With 1 base clipped from V and 10 bases from J, the junction kept 9 bases outside the gene matches. This CDR3 spans 15 amino acids. The CDR3 spells CASSLGAGGSVEQFF. The DNA for the CDR3 is TGTGCCAGCAGCTTAGGGGCAGGGGGCAGCGTGGAGCAGTTCTTC.

This clonotype was observed a single time. This chain connects TRBV9 to TRBJ1-1; weak D call: TRBD1 (5 bases). Trimming took 4 bases from V and 1 from J, leaving 23 bases between them. Germline lookup yields CDR1 SGDLS and CDR2 YYNGEE. This CDR3 is built from 18 residues. The CDR3 loop is CASSTSRVSGYQNTEAFF. CDR3 in DNA: TGTGCCAGCAGCACCAGCAGGGTCTCGGGGTATCAGAACACTGAAGCTTTCTTT. Supplemented by reference TRBV9 and TRBJ1-1, the full variable domain reads DSGVTQTPKHLITATGQRVTLRCSPRSGDLSVYWYQQSLDQGLQFLIQYYNGEERAKGNILERFSAQQFPDLHSELNLSSLELGDSALYFCASSTSRVSGYQNTEAFFGQGTRLTVV.

The gene calls are TRBV7-9 and TRBJ2-7; D possibly uses TRBD1 or TRBD2 (5 bases each). Germline V lookup: CDR1 SEHNR, CDR2 FQNEAQ (reference sequence). The V end was cut by 8 bases, the J end by 0 bases, with 11 bases between. The CDR3 contains 13 residues. The CDR3: CASWGSSSYEQYF. In DNA form, the CDR3 reads TGTGCCAGCTGGGGGTCTAGCTCCTACGAGCAGTACTTC.

The chain joins TRBV12-3 or TRBV12-4 to TRBJ2-3; D remains unclear. CDR3 size: 13 residues. Deletions cut 5 bases from V and 4 bases from J, with 10 bases between. This chain's CDR3 is CASSEVGPDTQYF. CDR3 sequence (DNA): TGTGCCAGCAGTGAAGTGGGTCCAGATACGCAGTATTTT.

This chain connects TRBV10-3 to TRBJ1-6; D remains unclear. The V gene lost 3 bases and the J gene lost 8 bases, with 11 bases spanning the gap. The germline V gene encodes CDR1 ENHRY and CDR2 SYGVKD. This CDR3 has 14 amino acids. The chain's CDR3 is CAISDGSGHSPLHF. CDR3 in DNA: TGTGCCATCAGTGACGGGTCCGGGCATTCACCCCTCCACTTT.

The table lists this clonotype with a few counts. This CDR3 is CASSSDSEQFF. Here the CDR3 DNA reads TGTGCCAGCAGCTCTGACAGTGAGCAGTTCTTC. The genes are TRBV7-9 and TRBJ2-1; the D gene is possibly TRBD1 (5 bases). Germline CDR1 and CDR2: SEHNR and FQNEAQ (reference sequence). The CDR3 runs to 11 residues. Trimming took off 4 bases at V and 9 bases at J, with 7 bases between the two ends.

The chain employs TRBV19 and TRBJ1-6, with D tentatively TRBD1 (5 bases). The V end lost 8 bases, the J end lost 9 bases, and 14 bases lay between the germline ends. This CDR3 is 13 amino acids long. Germline lookup yields CDR1 LNHDA and CDR2 SQIVND (reference sequence). CDR3: CASSPSGTSPLHF. The CDR3 bases are TGTGCCAGTTCCCCCTCCGGGACTTCACCCCTCCACTTT.

This chain links TRBV4-1 with TRBJ2-7; D possibly corresponds to TRBD2 (5 bases). Germline V gene data show CDR1 as MGHRA and CDR2 as YSYEKL. The CDR3 spans 14 residues. V was clipped by 4 bases and J by 3 bases, with 13 bases between them. CDR3: CASSLAGEGYEQYF. The CDR3 DNA follows: TGCGCCAGCAGCCTAGCCGGGGAAGGCTACGAGCAGTACTTC.

This chain links TRBV3-1 with TRBJ2-7; TRBD1 matches 10 bases. The CDR3 sequence is 15 residues long. With 4 bases clipped from V and 6 bases from J, the junction kept 9 bases outside the gene matches. In germline, CDR1 is LGHDT, CDR2 YNNKEL (reference sequence). The CDR3 nucleotides read TGTGCCAGCAGCCGCCGGGACAGGGGATTCTTCGAGCAGTACTTC. Protein: CASSRRDRGFFEQYF.

The chain is built from TRBV15 and TRBJ2-1, with D perhaps TRBD1 or TRBD2 (5 bases each). Germline V gene lookup returns CDR1 LNHNV and CDR2 YYDKDF (reference sequence). This CDR3 is built from 19 residues. V shed 0 bases and J shed 7 bases, with 25 bases lying between them. CDR3 in DNA: TGTGCCACCAGCAGAGATTGGGGGAACCTAGGCCTTAGGGGTAATGAGCAGTTCTTC. As protein: CATSRDWGNLGLRGNEQFF.

This chain joins TRBV7-9 and TRBJ2-2, with 11 positions matching TRBD1. Germline assignment: CDR1 SEHNR and CDR2 FQNEAQ (reference sequence). The CDR3 is 17 amino acids. Germline trimming cut 9 bases from V and 4 bases from J; bases unmatched to any gene: 13. For the CDR3, the DNA is TGTGCCAGTTCGGACAGGGGGCGACGGGGCGGCACCGGGGAGCTGTTTTTT. This translates into CASSDRGRRGGTGELFF.

This clonotype was observed a single time. CDR3 loop: CASSRGSTISYEQYF. In DNA form, the CDR3 reads TGTGCCAGCAGCAGGGGCAGTACTATCTCCTACGAGCAGTACTTC. The gene calls are TRBV9 and TRBJ2-7, with TRBD1 as a possible D gene (5 bases). V gave up 4 bases and J gave up 0 bases, with 14 bases separating them. CDR1 is SGDLS, CDR2 YYNGEE, per germline. The CDR3 runs 15 residues. Drawing the rest from reference TRBV9 and TRBJ2-7, the complete variable domain is DSGVTQTPKHLITATGQRVTLRCSPRSGDLSVYWYQQSLDQGLQFLIQYYNGEERAKGNILERFSAQQFPDLHSELNLSSLELGDSALYFCASSRGSTISYEQYFGPGTRLTVT.

J is TRBJ2-1 and V is TRBV5-1; tentative D call: TRBD2 (5 bases). Germline loops: CDR1 SGHRS, CDR2 YFSETQ. The CDR3 has 14 amino acids. The V gene lost 7 bases and the J gene lost 0 bases, with 11 bases spanning the gap. In DNA, the CDR3 is TGCGCCAGCCAGCGGACTGACTCCTACAATGAGCAGTTCTTC. Translating it yields CASQRTDSYNEQFF.

V gene TRBV15 combines with J gene TRBJ2-1; TRBD1 matches 7 bases. Germline V CDR1 and CDR2: LNHNV, YYDKDF (reference sequence). This CDR3 region has 17 residues. Germline trimming cut 0 bases from V and 3 bases from J; bases unmatched to any gene: 8. CDR3 nucleotide sequence: TGTGCCACCAGCAGAGATCTGGGACAGATCTTCTACAATGAGCAGTTCTTC. As protein: CATSRDLGQIFYNEQFF.

The chain is built from TRBV6-2 or TRBV6-3 and TRBJ1-6; 7 bases are shared with TRBD1. J gave up 8 bases and V 10 bases, and 14 bases lay outside the gene matches. Germline CDR1 and CDR2: MNHEY and SVGEGT. This CDR3 is 15 amino acids long. This CDR3 reads CATWRTGEGDSPLHF. CDR3 in DNA: TGTGCCACTTGGAGGACAGGCGAAGGTGATTCACCCCTCCACTTT.

This clonotype was seen just once. The rearrangement links TRBV29-1 to TRBJ2-2; TRBD2 matches at 9 bases. This CDR3 spans 16 amino acids. Germline assignment: CDR1 SQVTM and CDR2 ANQGSEA. With V trimmed by 4 bases and J by 0 bases, 6 bases remained unmatched. The CDR3 here is CSVVWSGGTNTGELFF. The CDR3 bases are TGCAGCGTTGTCTGGAGCGGGGGGACGAACACCGGGGAGCTGTTTTTT.

The chain employs TRBV6-1 and TRBJ2-7, with TRBD1 identical over 12 bases. Unmatched junction bases numbered 10, after V lost 6 bases and J lost 4 bases. The CDR3 spans 16 residues. The germline CDR1 and CDR2 sequences are MNHNS and SASEGT. CDR3 DNA: TGTGCCAGCAGAGCCACCTCGGGACAGGGGGCATACGAGCAGTACTTC. The encoded protein is CASRATSGQGAYEQYF.

This chain uses TRBV2 with TRBJ2-7, with 7 positions matching TRBD2. J gave up 12 bases and V 11 bases, and 10 bases lay outside the gene matches. The CDR3 loop spans 10 amino acids. Germline V CDR1 and CDR2: SNHLY, FYNNEI. The CDR3 coding sequence is TGTGCCTCCCGTGGGGGGGTCCTGTACTTC. This sequence encodes CASRGGVLYF. Drawing the rest from reference TRBV2 and TRBJ2-7, the complete variable domain is EPEVTQTPSHQVTQMGQEVILRCVPISNHLYFYWYRQILGQKVEFLVSFYNNEISEKSEIFDDQFSVERPDGSNFTLKIRSTKLEDSAMYFCASRGGVLYFGPGTRLTVT.

The V and J genes are TRBV27 and TRBJ1-2; 8 nucleotides line up with TRBD1. Germline CDR1 and CDR2: MNHEY and SMNVEV (reference sequence). This CDR3 contains 14 residues. J gave up 8 bases and V 0 bases, and 5 bases lay outside the gene matches. The CDR3 coding sequence is TGTGCCAGCAGTTTATCGGCAGGGGGCGGGGGCTACACCTTC. Protein sequence: CASSLSAGGGGYTF.

J is TRBJ2-7 and V is TRBV18; D call uncertain. Trimming removed 2 bases at V and 2 bases at J, with 4 bases between. The germline gives CDR1 KGHSH, CDR2 LQKENI. The CDR3 spans 12 residues. CDR3 bases: TGTGCCAGCTCACCAAACGCCTACGAGCAGTACTTC. It encodes CASSPNAYEQYF. Based on the CDR3 plus reference TRBV18 and TRBJ2-7, the full variable domain is NAGVMQNPRHLVRRRGQEARLRCSPMKGHSHVYWYRQLPEEGLKFMVYLQKENIIDESGMPKERFSAEFPKEGPSILRIQQVVRGDSAAYFCASSPNAYEQYFGPGTRLTVT.

This rearrangement joins TRBV9 to TRBJ2-5; 10 nucleotides line up with TRBD1. The germline gives CDR1 SGDLS, CDR2 YYNGEE. Trimming removed 1 base from V and 1 base from J; junction bases left unmatched: 4. This CDR3 has 16 amino acids. CDR3 sequence (DNA): TGTGCCAGCAGCGTAATGGGACAGGGGCTCCAAGAGACCCAGTACTTC. It codes for CASSVMGQGLQETQYF.

This chain links TRBV20-1 with TRBJ2-5; D might be TRBD2 (5 bases). This CDR3 spans 13 amino acids. Germline CDR1 reads DFQATT; CDR2 reads SNEGSKA (reference sequence). Trimming left V 3 bases short and J 5 bases short, with 13 bases between. The CDR3 spells CSARPLDEETQYF. In DNA, the CDR3 is TGCAGTGCTAGGCCACTAGACGAGGAGACCCAGTACTTC.

This CDR3 reads CSARDPLGTGELFF. In DNA, the CDR3 is TGCAGTGCTAGGGACCCACTGGGCACCGGGGAGCTGTTTTTT. This chain uses TRBV20-1 with TRBJ2-2; no reliable D call. CDR1 is DFQATT, CDR2 SNEGSKA, per germline (reference sequence). The CDR3 consists of 14 residues. The V and J ends lost 3 bases and 4 bases respectively, with 12 bases between them.

V gene TRBV27 combines with J gene TRBJ1-4, with a possible D match to TRBD1 (5 bases). Germline CDR1 is MNHEY and CDR2 is SMNVEV (reference sequence). The V gene lost 0 bases and the J gene lost 7 bases, with 12 bases spanning the gap. The CDR3 is made up of 15 amino acids. The CDR3, as DNA: TGTGCCAGCAGTTTATCTGGGGGGTGGGGTGAAAAACTGTTTTTT. Translated, it gives CASSLSGGWGEKLFF.

This chain uses TRBV27 with TRBJ1-5, with no clear D. This CDR3 comprises 17 residues. The V and J ends lost 5 bases and 0 bases respectively, with 17 bases between them. CDR1 MNHEY and CDR2 SMNVEV come from the germline V gene (reference sequence). In DNA form, the CDR3 reads TGTGCCAGCAGTCCAACCAAGATCGGTTATAGCAATCAGCCCCAGCATTTT. This gives the protein CASSPTKIGYSNQPQHF.

The gene calls are TRBV7-9 and TRBJ2-5; 9 bases map to TRBD2. With 4 bases clipped from V and 5 bases from J, the junction kept 11 bases outside the gene matches. Per germline, CDR1 SEHNR and CDR2 FQNEAQ (reference sequence). CDR3 size: 16 residues. In DNA form, the CDR3 reads TGTGCCAGCAGCTCCGCCCAGCGGGGGGCCGGGGAGACCCAGTACTTC. Translating gives CASSSAQRGAGETQYF.

The V call is TRBV6-2 or TRBV6-3, the J call TRBJ1-1; maybe TRBD1 (5 bases). The CDR3 spans 11 residues. Germline CDR1 MNHEY, CDR2 SVGEGT. Between the trimmed V and J ends, which lost 8 bases and 6 bases, there was a span of 10 bases. The CDR3 protein is CASWGGPEAFF. CDR3 DNA sequence: TGTGCCAGCTGGGGGGGTCCTGAAGCTTTCTTT.